A selection of T cell receptor beta chains follows, all from one sample in a study of T cell responses to AZD1222 COVID-19 vaccine. Assay: immunoSEQ multiplex PCR; the TCRdb copy retains only in-frame clones and omits some. The sample holds some 140,000 clones, roughly nine tenths seen once. This material consisted of peripheral blood, taken 28 days after the second AZD1222 dose. The receptor set was obtained from an adult who received the AZD1222 COVID-19 vaccine. CDR3s include the opening cysteine and the closing phenylalanine or tryptophan. A D gene is named only where the DNA matches it firmly. Rows may omit the clone size; those that give it use once, few, many or a size class.

V gene	D gene	clone size	J gene	CDR3 protein
TRBV10-2	.	.	TRBJ1-2	CASSESVGGSDYGYTF
TRBV10-3	.	.	TRBJ1-3	CAISEWRLNSGNTIYF
TRBV9	TRBD1	.	TRBJ1-5	CASSSHRGGNQPQHF
TRBV2	.	.	TRBJ1-5	CASGVDQPQHF
TRBV21-1	.	.	TRBJ1-5	CASSTTDGSNQPQHF
TRBV21-1	.	.	TRBJ1-1	CASSKETVNRNTEAFF
TRBV5-1	.	.	TRBJ1-2	CASRSGTAYGYTF
TRBV29-1	.	few	TRBJ2-2	CSARETNTGELFF
TRBV3-1/TRBV3-2	.	once	TRBJ1-4	CASSHVGEKLFF
TRBV2	.	.	TRBJ1-2	CASSLSRTVGNYGYTF
TRBV5-6	.	.	TRBJ1-6	CASSFNPGPNSPLHF
TRBV2	.	.	TRBJ2-1	CASSGTRDEQFF
TRBV5-8	.	.	TRBJ2-7	CASSLGFKRGVYEQYF
TRBV4-3	TRBD1	.	TRBJ1-2	CASSREGQGAKNYGYTF
TRBV18	TRBD2	.	TRBJ2-3	CASSLRTSGSDTQYF
TRBV11-2	.	.	TRBJ1-2	CASSLEGGGGYTF
TRBV12-3/TRBV12-4	.	.	TRBJ1-2	CASSLGSYGYTF
TRBV2	TRBD1	.	TRBJ2-3	CASRPTGITDTQYF
TRBV18	.	.	TRBJ2-1	CASSPPVVDEQFF
TRBV5-1	.	.	TRBJ1-2	CASSLGGEMGDGYTF
TRBV2	.	.	TRBJ1-4	CASGGTATNEKLFF
TRBV9	TRBD1	once	TRBJ1-5	CASSPGQGNQPQHF
TRBV5-1	.	.	TRBJ1-2	CASSSTELNYGYTF
TRBV27	.	.	TRBJ1-2	CASSFVGNYGYTF
TRBV6-5	.	few	TRBJ2-7	CASSYGGKGEGEQYF
TRBV7-6	TRBD2	.	TRBJ2-2	CASSLYSGSATGELFF
TRBV3-1/TRBV3-2	TRBD2	.	TRBJ2-1	CASSQVLAVSYNEQFF
TRBV15	TRBD1	.	TRBJ1-5	CATSRRDRNQPQHF
TRBV6-5	TRBD2	once	TRBJ2-7	CASSRLAGSYEQYF
TRBV3-1/TRBV3-2	.	once	TRBJ2-1	CASSQGAFREQFF
TRBV5-8	.	.	TRBJ2-1	CASSEYNEQFF
TRBV10-1	TRBD2	.	TRBJ2-7	CASSGIAGDPYEQYF
TRBV10-1	.	.	TRBJ1-6	CASSESLGSPLHF
TRBV6-2/TRBV6-3	TRBD1	.	TRBJ1-4	CASSFTGAKLFF
TRBV30	.	.	TRBJ1-1	CAWDPSQGRTEAFF
TRBV5-1	.	.	TRBJ2-7	CASSSRGRGSYEQYF
TRBV27	TRBD2	.	TRBJ2-3	CASSYQRGAYTDTQYF
TRBV6-5	TRBD2	.	TRBJ2-1	CASDRTSGFYNEQFF
TRBV6-1	.	.	TRBJ2-7	CASSEALNYLYEQYF
TRBV27	.	.	TRBJ1-4	CASSLQGSEKLFF
TRBV7-9	.	.	TRBJ1-1	CASSLAVAEAFF
TRBV6-1	TRBD1	.	TRBJ1-2	CASSGQGRLYGYTF
TRBV30	.	.	TRBJ1-2	CAWSVAGSAGYTF